This TCR beta chain was retrieved from a study of shared clonotypes between healthy human individuals. Genomic DNA from unsorted samples was obtained from about 82 million PBMCs (per sample). The CDR3 is 19 amino acids. Germline CDR1 LNHDA, CDR2 SQIVND (reference sequence). The junction had 9 bases not matched to a gene; V was cut back by 5 bases and J by 0 bases. Unsorted PBMC DNA went through sequencing on ten immunoSEQ deep assay plates. Data came from immunoSEQ multiplex PCR; TCRdb stores just in-frame clones and leaves some out. The data contain more than 400,000 clones, about 72% of them singletons.

The sample comprised PBMCs. The sequence was obtained from a woman between 40 and 50 years old in good health. Some clones in this sample may be carry-over from other donors' samples. The gene calls are TRBV19 and TRBJ2-3, with 15 bases that match TRBD2. CDR3 sequence reads: CASSRWGTSGRSSTDTQYF. In DNA form, the CDR3 reads TGTGCCAGTAGTCGCTGGGGGACTAGCGGGAGGTCTAGCACAGATACGCAGTATTTT.